This TCR beta chain was recovered during a study of human T cells and chemical hapten exposure (dated by TCRdb to the early 2020s). In the study overall: For sensitization, 2% DPC in acetone was applied to an approximately 2 cm by approximately 2 cm area of upper inner arm skin. Weekly therapeutic DPC doses were additionally applied to the scalp of patients throughout the roughly 23-week study period. Patch testing on the upper back used Finn chambers containing 0.01% DPC, with scoring done after 6 days according to International Contact Dermatitis Research Group standards. Most of the patients in the cohort were female, and the cohort covered alopecia areata with under or over 50% scalp involvement, alopecia totalis and alopecia universalis. Libraries were pooled for sequencing, and per-sample TCR yields varied mainly because of small differences in library volumes within the pool. The study tracked peripheral blood TCR repertoire changes in vivo during primary and secondary sensitization to the hapten diphenylcyclopropenone (DPC) in alopecia patients. Blood was sampled from patients pre-sensitization (week 0) and at 2, 6 and about 24 weeks after DPC sensitization. Blood for TCR sequencing was provided by twenty-nine alopecia patients at one to four time points (pre-sensitization, 2, 6 and 24 weeks). Study-wide conclusions, independent of this receptor: DPC sensitization did not change how many TCRs were above 1 in 1000 frequency, and no evidence was found of alterations in global repertoire structure. All patients had alopecia, a presumed autoimmune disease, so their immune response might differ from that of healthy individuals. Significantly more large CDR3 similarity clusters were formed by expanded TCRs than by pre-sensitization or healthy control sets, consistent with antigen-driven responses. Repeated subsampling changed both the strength of the expansion versus patch-test correlation and the threshold at which that correlation became significant. A positive correlation was found between the number of PT1 expanded TCRs and patch test score, with significance reached at thresholds 8, 16 and 32 but not 4.

The time point label of this sample denotes: patch test 2, 6 weeks after DPC sensitization. Interpreted using the paper, the treatment or condition label stands for: therapeutic diphenylcyclopropenone sensitization with weekly scalp DPC. At each patch-test visit, blood was drawn before the patch test was applied. Patients were eligible if aged 18 to 70, diagnosed with alopecia and judged suitable for DPC therapy, and pregnant patients were excluded. Total RNA was isolated from unfractionated whole blood collected in Tempus Blood RNA tubes. The table lists this clonotype with many counts. There is no known antigen for this receptor. There are no base qualities to consult, and no much larger clone falls within one base. From the cysteine through the phenylalanine, the CDR3 covers 13 amino acids. Only the CDR3 region is kept as DNA, spanning 39 bases read in frame from base 1. The trim is 5 bases for V and 0 bases for J, with a gap of 10 bases between the germline ends. CDR1 and CDR2 are read off the germline V gene (reference sequence) as DFQATT and SNEGSKA.

The library relied on RACE. Data came from a NextSeq 500. Library preparation attached unique molecular identifiers to individual cDNA molecules for quantitative, reproducible TCR counting. Each blood RNA sample was used to sequence both TCR alpha and TCR beta chains. In the original analysis: Samples had a median of about 96,000 TCRs, with a range from roughly 23,224 to 750,000. The Decombinator software suite was used to annotate the V, J and CDR3 of the TCR reads. For PS versus PT1 abundance plots, all samples were subsampled to the same number of TCRs (28,000). TCRs were defined as expanded if absent before sensitization and observed at least eight times at the 2-week time point. TCRdb trimmed the raw reads at Q25, called clones with MiXCR and kept productive beta chains. CDR3 protein sequences are deduplicated, and each keeps its most common genes and DNA. TCRdb, not the original authors, processed these V and J calls. For this sample there are a few hundred thousand distinct CDR3 sequences; nearly 6.5% appear just once. The ten most abundant clones make up approximately 5.4% of the sample.

The source of this sequence is a woman aged 18-29 years with alopecia areata. Some clones in this sample may be carry-over from other donors' samples. The rearrangement joined TRBV20-1 to TRBJ1-1; matching of 5 bases hints at TRBD1 as the D gene. This sample comprised whole blood, obtained in connection with sensitization to the hapten diphenylcyclopropenone (DPC). The CDR3: CSALPGMNTEAFF. The nucleotides read TGCAGTGCTTTACCAGGGATGAACACTGAAGCTTTCTTT.